This T cell receptor beta chain was sequenced in a study of graft-versus-host responses after intestinal transplantation. Turning to the study itself: Anti-thymocyte globulin served as induction for all recipients, who then took tacrolimus and steroids for 2 to 4 years. Study results and limitations: GvH clonotypes were identified within recipient marrow, with a subset emerging first in ileum or blood.

On this clone: Antigen unknown.

Germline CDR1 reads LNHNV; CDR2 reads YYDKDF (reference sequence). Trimming removed 0 bases from V and 4 bases from J; junction bases left unmatched: 10. The CDR3 totals 17 residues. The method was immunoSEQ multiplex PCR; TCRdb's version includes in-frame clones alone and lacks a portion of them. The table has over 85,000 clones, about nine tenths seen once. The clonotype originates from a human donor who was the organ donor for an intestinal transplant. The source material was unstimulated CD4+ T cells sorted from spleen or lymph node cells, sampled before transplant. The chain is built from TRBV15 and TRBJ2-7; 9 positions agree with TRBD1. The CDR3 nucleotides are TGTGCCACCAGCAGAGATGGGGGGACAGGGCGACGGTACGAGCAGTACTTC. Protein: CATSRDGGTGRRYEQYF.